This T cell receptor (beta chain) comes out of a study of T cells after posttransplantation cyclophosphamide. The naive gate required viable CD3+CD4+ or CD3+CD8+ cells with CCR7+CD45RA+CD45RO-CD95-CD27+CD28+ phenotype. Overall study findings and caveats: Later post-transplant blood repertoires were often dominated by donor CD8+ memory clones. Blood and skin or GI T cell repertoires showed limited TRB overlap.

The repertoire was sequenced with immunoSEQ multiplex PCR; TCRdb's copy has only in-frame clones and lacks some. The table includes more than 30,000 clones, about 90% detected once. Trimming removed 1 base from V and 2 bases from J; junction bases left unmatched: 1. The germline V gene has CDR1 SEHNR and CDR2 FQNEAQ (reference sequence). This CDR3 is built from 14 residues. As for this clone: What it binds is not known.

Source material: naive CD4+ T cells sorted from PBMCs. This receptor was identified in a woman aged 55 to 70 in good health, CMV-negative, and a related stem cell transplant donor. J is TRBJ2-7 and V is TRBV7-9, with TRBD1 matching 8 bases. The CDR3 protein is CASSLGTGTYEQYF. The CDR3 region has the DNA TGTGCCAGCAGCTTAGGGACAGGGACCTACGAGCAGTACTTC.